Listed below are T cell receptor beta chains from one sample, sequenced in a study of T cell responses to AZD1222 COVID-19 vaccine. Assay used: immunoSEQ multiplex PCR; TCRdb lists only in-frame clones, some missing. Here the sample spans about 90,000 clones, approximately 91% being singletons. The sample here was peripheral blood, taken 28 days after the second AZD1222 dose. These receptors were collected from an adult who received the AZD1222 COVID-19 vaccine. CDR3s leave out the opening cysteine and the closing phenylalanine or tryptophan.

j_gene: TRBJ2-7
v_gene: TRBV5-4
CDR3aa: ASSSPEDRYEQY

j_gene: TRBJ1-6
v_gene: TRBV30
CDR3aa: AWSAGIPPLH

j_gene: TRBJ1-5
v_gene: TRBV12-3/TRBV12-4
CDR3aa: ASSSRYQPQH

j_gene: TRBJ1-2
v_gene: TRBV12-3/TRBV12-4
CDR3aa: ASSPSTGGGYT

j_gene: TRBJ1-1
v_gene: TRBV6-5
CDR3aa: AGTGPMNTEAF

j_gene: TRBJ2-2
v_gene: TRBV6-5
CDR3aa: ASSYREFTGELF

j_gene: TRBJ1-2
v_gene: TRBV3-1/TRBV3-2
CDR3aa: ASSQGHRGGYGYT

j_gene: TRBJ2-7
v_gene: TRBV5-5
CDR3aa: ASSLGLVGWSYEQY

j_gene: TRBJ2-3
v_gene: TRBV5-6
CDR3aa: ASSSDRGPRTDTQY

j_gene: TRBJ1-6
v_gene: TRBV27
CDR3aa: ASGTWDNSPLH

j_gene: TRBJ1-2
v_gene: TRBV11-3
CDR3aa: ASSPRTGPGYT

j_gene: TRBJ1-5
v_gene: TRBV3-1/TRBV3-2
CDR3aa: ASSVGHHSNQPQH

j_gene: TRBJ1-1
v_gene: TRBV2
CDR3aa: ASSWGRNTEAF

j_gene: TRBJ1-1
v_gene: TRBV13
CDR3aa: ASSTRGNTEAF

j_gene: TRBJ1-5
v_gene: TRBV5-5
CDR3aa: ASSLDSYQPQH

j_gene: TRBJ2-7
v_gene: TRBV7-9
CDR3aa: ASSFGIGGEGEQY

j_gene: TRBJ1-2
v_gene: TRBV28
CDR3aa: ASSLIKTMDGYT

j_gene: TRBJ1-3
v_gene: TRBV4-1
CDR3aa: ASSQVYGDSGESSGNTIY

j_gene: TRBJ1-4
v_gene: TRBV6-5
CDR3aa: ATRRGINEKLF

j_gene: TRBJ2-7
v_gene: TRBV29-1
CDR3aa: SVEKGAYEQY

j_gene: TRBJ2-7
v_gene: TRBV7-2
CDR3aa: ASSGRDNEVEQY

j_gene: TRBJ1-1
v_gene: TRBV10-2
CDR3aa: ASSDFRLGAF

j_gene: TRBJ2-1
v_gene: TRBV5-5
CDR3aa: ASSLADSNEQF

j_gene: TRBJ2-2
v_gene: TRBV5-1
CDR3aa: ASSLDLAGVTGELF

j_gene: TRBJ2-7
v_gene: TRBV6-5
CDR3aa: ASRDRDYEQY

j_gene: TRBJ1-1
v_gene: TRBV6-2/TRBV6-3
CDR3aa: ASSLGTSAF

j_gene: TRBJ1-2
v_gene: TRBV5-6
CDR3aa: ASSLETGDYYGYT

j_gene: TRBJ2-7
v_gene: TRBV6-6
CDR3aa: ASCATTCYEQY

j_gene: TRBJ1-1
v_gene: TRBV29-1
CDR3aa: SVLQGTEAF

j_gene: TRBJ1-5
v_gene: TRBV20-1
CDR3aa: SASKGGQPQH

j_gene: TRBJ2-2
v_gene: TRBV6-2/TRBV6-3
CDR3aa: ASSYGQVNTGELF

j_gene: TRBJ1-1
v_gene: TRBV3-1/TRBV3-2
CDR3aa: ASSKKGGGMNTEAF

j_gene: TRBJ1-2
v_gene: TRBV30
CDR3aa: AWSYRDGYT

j_gene: TRBJ2-1
v_gene: TRBV6-5
CDR3aa: ASWTPSYNEQF

j_gene: TRBJ2-1
v_gene: TRBV29-1
CDR3aa: SVSISGGPILNEQF

j_gene: TRBJ2-2
v_gene: TRBV18
CDR3aa: ASATLMNTGELF

j_gene: TRBJ2-7
v_gene: TRBV28
CDR3aa: ASCGGSGAYEQY

j_gene: TRBJ2-7
v_gene: TRBV18
CDR3aa: ASSTSGGYEQY

j_gene: TRBJ2-7
v_gene: TRBV29-1
CDR3aa: SVEDRAYEQY

j_gene: TRBJ2-7
v_gene: TRBV9
CDR3aa: ASSPSNWAGIHEQY

j_gene: TRBJ2-1
v_gene: TRBV7-3
CDR3aa: ASSPGASYNEQF

j_gene: TRBJ1-4
v_gene: TRBV5-1
CDR3aa: ASSSTGGARKLF

j_gene: TRBJ2-1
v_gene: TRBV19
CDR3aa: ASSIRGLRDNEQF

j_gene: TRBJ1-2
v_gene: TRBV12-3/TRBV12-4
CDR3aa: ASGQGAGYGYT

j_gene: TRBJ2-2
v_gene: TRBV9
CDR3aa: ASSLEGAGSGELF

j_gene: TRBJ1-2
v_gene: TRBV7-2
CDR3aa: ASSPRVYGYT

j_gene: TRBJ1-3
v_gene: TRBV7-2
CDR3aa: ASSGTGRNTIY

j_gene: TRBJ1-4
v_gene: TRBV29-1
CDR3aa: SVDTGGRGEKLF